The rows below give T cell receptor beta chains drawn from one sample of a study of T-cell reconstitution after alpha-beta-depleted transplantation in children. TCRdb reanalysed the PCR reads using MiXCR and keeps one entry per CDR3 protein. The table includes hundreds of thousands of distinct CDR3 sequences, around 15% detected once. The specimen was PBMCs, mostly from graft donor cells, collected 360 days after TCRalphabeta/CD19-depleted stem cell transplant. Every receptor here comes from a boy less than two years old who had a stem cell transplant for Wiskott-Aldrich syndrome, so the T cells may come from the graft donor. The CDR3 runs from the conserved cysteine through the conserved F or W. The D gene is left open where the match is weak. Clone size, where shown, is once, few, many, or a class for clones that have expanded.

v_call,cdr3_length,d_call,clone_size,j_call,cdr3_nt,cdr3_aa
TRBV5-4,14,NA,NA,TRBJ1-1,TGTGCCAGCAGCTTGGTAGGACAGTTCACTGAAGCTTTCTTT,CASSLVGQFTEAFF
TRBV24-1,17,TRBD1,few,TRBJ1-2,TGTGCCACCAGTGATTTGCCAAGGACAGGGCGATTTAAGGGCTACACCTTC,CATSDLPRTGRFKGYTF
TRBV2,12,NA,few,TRBJ2-7,TGTGCCAGCAGTGGATGGCCCTACGAGCAGTACTTC,CASSGWPYEQYF
TRBV27,13,TRBD2,NA,TRBJ2-7,TGTGCCAGCAGTTGGGGGACTAGGTACGAGCAGTACTTC,CASSWGTRYEQYF
TRBV5-1,15,NA,few,TRBJ2-1,TGCGCCAGCAGCTTGTGGGGGGACAGCTACAATGAGCAGTTCTTC,CASSLWGDSYNEQFF
TRBV3-1,12,NA,NA,TRBJ1-1,TGTGCCAGCAGCTGGACGGGTAGTGAAGCTTTCTTT,CASSWTGSEAFF
TRBV12-3/TRBV12-4,15,TRBD2,few,TRBJ2-3,TGTGCCAGCAGTCAAAGCGGGAGAAAAACAGATACGCAGTATTTT,CASSQSGRKTDTQYF
TRBV7-2,16,TRBD2,many,TRBJ2-3,TGTGCCAGCAGCTCACTAGCGGTACGGAGGACGGATACGCAGTATTTT,CASSSLAVRRTDTQYF
TRBV29-1,15,NA,NA,TRBJ2-3,TGCAGCGTTGAAGATCTTAAGGGGAGCACAGATACGCAGTATTTT,CSVEDLKGSTDTQYF
TRBV4-1,11,NA,many,TRBJ2-1,TGCGCCAGCAGCCAAGGGGATGAGCAGTTCTTC,CASSQGDEQFF
TRBV7-2,15,NA,few,TRBJ2-3,TGTGCCAGCAGCTTAGTCCTAGCGCCCACAGATACGCAGTATTTT,CASSLVLAPTDTQYF
TRBV24-1,15,NA,NA,TRBJ2-3,TGTGCCACCAGTGATTTAGGACTGTACACAGATACGCAGTATTTT,CATSDLGLYTDTQYF
TRBV18,15,NA,NA,TRBJ2-7,TGTGCCAGCTCACCATTGAGCGAAAGAACCTACGAGCAGTACTTC,CASSPLSERTYEQYF
TRBV12-3/TRBV12-4,15,NA,NA,TRBJ2-2,TGTGCCAGCAGTCCCCTCGACTGGTACACCGGGGAGCTGTTTTTT,CASSPLDWYTGELFF
TRBV13,14,NA,NA,TRBJ2-7,TGTGCCAGCAGGAAGACAGGCCTCTCCTACGAGCAGTACTTC,CASRKTGLSYEQYF
TRBV5-1,14,NA,NA,TRBJ2-7,TGCGCCAGCAGCTTGGAAGGGGGGCTAAACGAGCAGTACTTC,CASSLEGGLNEQYF
TRBV7-2,15,NA,NA,TRBJ2-3,TGTGCCAGCAGCTACCCCAGACAGGTCACAGATACGCAGTATTTT,CASSYPRQVTDTQYF
TRBV7-2,11,NA,many,TRBJ1-1,TGTGCCAGCAGCTTGAACACTGAAGCTTTCTTT,CASSLNTEAFF
TRBV29-1,11,NA,many,TRBJ2-1,TGCAGCGTTGAATTTGGCAATGAGCAGTTCTTC,CSVEFGNEQFF
TRBV14,18,TRBD2,few,TRBJ2-3,TGTGCCAGCAGCCAAGAGTTGCGGGGGGGCCACCACACAGATACGCAGTATTTT,CASSQELRGGHHTDTQYF
TRBV9,13,NA,NA,TRBJ2-5,TGTGCCAGCAGCCTCCAGTTTCAAGAGACCCAGTACTTC,CASSLQFQETQYF
TRBV7-9,17,TRBD1,NA,TRBJ2-5,TGTGCCAGCAGCAGAGGACAGGGGGCTTATTCCTGGGAGACCCAGTACTTC,CASSRGQGAYSWETQYF
TRBV4-1,15,TRBD2,many,TRBJ2-1,TGCGCCAGCAGCCTTCGGGGGGGCCCCTACAATGAGCAGTTCTTC,CASSLRGGPYNEQFF
TRBV7-9,17,TRBD2,few,TRBJ2-6,TGTGCCAGCAGCCGGACTAGGGGTATGGCTGGGGCCAACGTCCTGACTTTC,CASSRTRGMAGANVLTF
TRBV7-9,14,NA,few,TRBJ1-2,TGTGCCAGCAGCTTACTCAACAGGGTTGACGGCTACACCTTC,CASSLLNRVDGYTF
TRBV12-2,18,NA,once,TRBJ2-5,TGTGCAAGTCGCTTATCCCAGGCTAGCGGGAGGACCGAAGAGACCCAGTACTTC,CASRLSQASGRTEETQYF
TRBV12-3/TRBV12-4,15,TRBD2,NA,TRBJ2-3,TGTGCCAGCACCATCAGCGGGAGAGGGCCCGATACGCAGTATTTT,CASTISGRGPDTQYF
TRBV12-3/TRBV12-4,16,TRBD2,NA,TRBJ2-7,TGTGCCAGCGGGAAGGGGAGCGGGGGGGTATCCTACGAGCAGTACTTC,CASGKGSGGVSYEQYF
TRBV5-1,13,NA,few,TRBJ2-7,TGCGCCAGCAGCTTGCGGGCAGGGGACGAGCAGTACTTC,CASSLRAGDEQYF
TRBV12-3/TRBV12-4,12,NA,few,TRBJ2-2,TGTGCCAGCAGTTTTGTAGGCGGGGAGCTGTTTTTT,CASSFVGGELFF
TRBV20-1,14,NA,NA,TRBJ2-2,TGCAGTGCTAGGAGAAAACTGCTCACCGGGGAGCTGTTTTTT,CSARRKLLTGELFF
TRBV6-5,16,TRBD2,NA,TRBJ2-3,TGTGCCAGCAGTTACTACGGGGGGGTGGTAACAGATACGCAGTATTTT,CASSYYGGVVTDTQYF
TRBV5-1,16,NA,few,TRBJ2-7,TGCGCCAGCAGCTTGGGGCGGGACAGTTTTACCTACGAGCAGTACTTC,CASSLGRDSFTYEQYF
TRBV29-1,15,TRBD2,few,TRBJ2-5,TGCAGCGTTGTGGGACTAGCGGGTTTACAAGAGACCCAGTACTTC,CSVVGLAGLQETQYF
TRBV20-1,14,NA,few,TRBJ2-5,TGCAGTGCTAGAGTCCCCCCGATCGGAGAGACCCAGTACTTC,CSARVPPIGETQYF
TRBV6-2/TRBV6-3,14,NA,few,TRBJ2-7,TGTGCCAGCAGTTGTATAGCGGAAGGCTACGAGCAGTACTTC,CASSCIAEGYEQYF
TRBV4-1,13,NA,NA,TRBJ1-1,TGCGCCAGCAGCCAAGGCTTTGCAGCTGAAGCTTTCTTT,CASSQGFAAEAFF
TRBV7-2,14,NA,NA,TRBJ2-5,TGTGCCAGCAGCCCCGGTAGGACTGTAGAGACCCAGTACTTC,CASSPGRTVETQYF
TRBV20-1,14,NA,NA,TRBJ2-1,TGCAGTGCTAGCACGGGACCGGCGGGGAATGAGCAGTTCTTC,CSASTGPAGNEQFF
TRBV7-9,14,TRBD1,NA,TRBJ2-5,TGTGCCAGCAGCTTACTACAGGGGGCGGAGACCCAGTACTTC,CASSLLQGAETQYF